This T cell receptor beta chain was obtained from a study of T cell responses to AZD1222 COVID-19 vaccine. Study-wide results and limits: Reportedly, nearly half the spike-specific TCRs target unmutated variant regions. An increase in Spike-specific TCR breadth and depth was observed after two AZD1222 doses. Spike was spanned by vaccine-associated CD4 TCRs, with dominance at 160-218 and 743-854.

Germline V CDR1 and CDR2: SGDLS, YYNGEE. V lost 4 bases, J lost 0 bases, and 11 bases stayed unmatched. The CDR3 has 18 residues. The protocol was immunoSEQ multiplex PCR, while the TCRdb copy is restricted to in-frame clones and leaves out a portion. The sample holds over 150,000 clones, approximately 86% seen once. As for this clone: Its matching antigen is unknown.

The chain recombines TRBV9 with TRBJ2-2, with 8 bases identical to TRBD1. The clonotype originates from an adult in good health. Sequencing used peripheral blood, obtained on day 0 of AZD1222 vaccination. The CDR3 DNA is TGTGCCAGCAGCCCAAGGGACAGGCATCGTACGAACACCGGGGAGCTGTTTTTT. This gives the protein CASSPRDRHRTNTGELFF.